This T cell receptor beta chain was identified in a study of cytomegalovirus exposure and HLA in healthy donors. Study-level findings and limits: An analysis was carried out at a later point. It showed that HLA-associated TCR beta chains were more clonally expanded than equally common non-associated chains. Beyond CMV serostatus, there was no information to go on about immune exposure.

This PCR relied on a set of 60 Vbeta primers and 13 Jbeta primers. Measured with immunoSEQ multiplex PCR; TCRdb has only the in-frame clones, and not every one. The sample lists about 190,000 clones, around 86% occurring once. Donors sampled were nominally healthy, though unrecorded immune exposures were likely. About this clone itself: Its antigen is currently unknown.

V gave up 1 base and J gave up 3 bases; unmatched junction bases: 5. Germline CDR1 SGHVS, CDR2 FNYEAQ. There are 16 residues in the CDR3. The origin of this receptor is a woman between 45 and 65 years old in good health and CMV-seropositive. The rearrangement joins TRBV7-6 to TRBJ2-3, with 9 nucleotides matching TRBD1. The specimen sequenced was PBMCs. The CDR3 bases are TGTGCCAGCAGCTTAGACAGGGGGCAAGTTACAGATACGCAGTATTTT. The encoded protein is CASSLDRGQVTDTQYF. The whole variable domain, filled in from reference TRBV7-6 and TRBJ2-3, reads GAGVSQSPRYKVTKRGQDVALRCDPISGHVSLYWYRQALGQGPEFLTYFNYEAQQDKSGLPNDRFSAERPEGSISTLTIQRTEQRDSAMYRCASSLDRGQVTDTQYFGPGTRLTVL.